This TCR beta chain was documented in a study of cytomegalovirus exposure and HLA in healthy donors. Study as a whole: Across some 400 genotyped donors, just over 80% landed in the Caucasian-associated ancestry cluster. Study-wide points: Indistinguishable V segments such as TRBV6-2 and TRBV6-3 were excluded.

Germline V lookup: CDR1 SGDLS, CDR2 YYNGEE. Trimming stripped 0 bases from V and 2 bases from J, with 12 bases between. CDR3 size: 15 residues. The PCR used 60 Vbeta and 13 Jbeta primers. Sequencing was performed with immunoSEQ multiplex PCR; in TCRdb, only in-frame clones are kept and a portion is missing. Here the sample spans around 140,000 clones, 60% to 80% being singletons. This clone has only one observation. The antigen is undetermined. V is TRBV9 and J is TRBJ2-7; possible D gene TRBD2, 6 bases. Sequenced sample: PBMCs. The sequence was obtained from a man in his forties or fifties in good health and CMV-seropositive. The CDR3 nucleotides are TGTGCCAGCAGCGTAGATGGTAGCGGAACCTACGAGCAGTACTTC. It codes for CASSVDGSGTYEQYF.